Listed here are 28 T cell receptor beta chains from one sample, sequenced in a study of cytomegalovirus exposure and HLA in healthy donors. The PCR used 60 Vbeta and 13 Jbeta primers. TCRdb's table, derived via immunoSEQ multiplex PCR, lists solely in-frame clones and lacks some. Among under 200,000 clones, 87% were seen once, and the ten largest hold roughly 0.98%. Source material: PBMCs. All receptors come from a boy between 2 and 15 years old in good health and CMV-seronegative.

J is TRBJ2-7 and V is TRBV6-1; 9 positions agree with TRBD1. The CDR3 extends over 14 amino acids. V gave up 2 bases and J gave up 6 bases; unmatched junction bases: 5. Germline CDR1 is MNHNS and CDR2 is SASEGT. The CDR3 region is CASSETGTGLEQYF. CDR3 DNA sequence: TGTGCCAGCAGTGAAACCGGGACAGGGCTCGAGCAGTACTTC.

This clone was observed a single time. V is TRBV6-5 and J is TRBJ1-2; possible D gene TRBD1, 5 bases. The length of the CDR3 is 12 residues. Germline values: CDR1 MNHEY, CDR2 SVGAGI. Deletions cut 11 bases from V and 4 bases from J, with 14 bases between. The CDR3 DNA reads as TGTGCCTCTAGGCAGGGTACCTATGGCTACACCTTC. Translation gives CASRQGTYGYTF.

The chain couples TRBV6-4 to TRBJ1-6, with TRBD1 matching 8 bases. From germline, CDR1 is MRHNA and CDR2 SNTAGT. V lost 10 bases and J lost 8; bases outside the gene matches: 10. The CDR3 spans 14 residues. DNA for the CDR3: TGTGCCACCAATAGACCAGGGGGCGATTCACCCCTCCACTTT. Translated: CATNRPGGDSPLHF.

This chain connects TRBV10-3 to TRBJ2-3, with D possibly TRBD2 on 5 matching bases. V lost 2 bases, J lost 0 bases, and 15 bases lay in between. Germline CDR1 ENHRY, CDR2 SYGVKD. This CDR3 has 17 amino acids. The CDR3 nucleotides are TGTGCCATCAGTGAGGCAGCCCTGGAGCGGAGCACAGATACGCAGTATTTT. Protein sequence: CAISEAALERSTDTQYF.

The genes are TRBV9 and TRBJ2-3; the D gene is possibly TRBD1 (5 bases). V was shortened by 1 base and J by 0 bases, with 9 bases between the two germline ends. From germline, CDR1 is SGDLS and CDR2 YYNGEE. This CDR3 contains 15 residues. Written as DNA, the CDR3 is TGTGCCAGCAGCGTAATGACAGCTAGCACAGATACGCAGTATTTT. Translated, it gives CASSVMTASTDTQYF.

The rearrangement uses TRBV5-1 and TRBJ2-1; perhaps TRBD2 as D (5 bases). This CDR3 is 13 amino acids long. Germline-derived CDR1 and CDR2 are SGHRS and YFSETQ. Deletions cut 2 bases from V and 8 bases from J, with 11 bases between. The DNA of the CDR3 is TGCGCCAGCAGCTTAAGAGCGGACGATGAGCAGTTCTTC. As protein: CASSLRADDEQFF.

The CDR3: CASSYSASGTTMKQFF. CDR3 coding DNA: TGTGCCAGCAGTTACTCTGCTAGCGGAACTACAATGAAGCAGTTCTTC. The chain couples TRBV6-5 to TRBJ2-1; 7 nucleotides align to TRBD2. Looked up from germline, CDR1 is MNHEY and CDR2 is SVGAGI. V lost 0 bases, J lost 11 bases, and 13 bases stayed unmatched. The CDR3 runs to 16 residues.

The CDR3 region is CASRGLAENTGELFF. The CDR3 nucleotides read TGTGCCAGTAGGGGACTAGCGGAAAACACCGGGGAGCTGTTTTTT. The chain is built from TRBV19 and TRBJ2-2, with 11 bases aligning to TRBD2. The trim removed 6 bases at V and 2 bases at J, leaving 2 bases unmatched. Germline values: CDR1 LNHDA, CDR2 SQIVND (reference sequence). The CDR3 runs to 15 residues.

V is TRBV7-2 and J is TRBJ2-5, with D tentatively TRBD2 (5 bases). The CDR3 runs to 14 residues. CDR1 SGHTA and CDR2 FQGNSA come from the germline V gene. V was trimmed by 4 bases and J by 3 bases, leaving 12 bases between them. The CDR3 nucleotides are TGTGCCAGCAGCTCTGCGGGTCCGAAAGAGACCCAGTACTTC. Its protein product is CASSSAGPKETQYF.

The V and J genes are TRBV29-1 and TRBJ1-2; 8 bases fit TRBD1. The germline V gene has CDR1 SQVTM and CDR2 ANQGSEA. The J segment lost 5 bases and the V segment lost 8 bases, leaving 7 bases of the junction unmatched. The CDR3 length is 12 residues. The CDR3 here is CSSTDREYGYTF. The CDR3 DNA follows: TGCAGCTCGACGGACAGGGAGTATGGCTACACCTTC.

The gene calls are TRBV19 and TRBJ1-1; maybe TRBD1 (6 bases). V dropped 5 bases and J dropped 5 bases, with 15 bases sitting between them. Germline CDR1 LNHDA, CDR2 SQIVND (reference sequence). The CDR3 spans 14 residues. The CDR3 sequence is CASSSQGTRTEAFF. CDR3 in DNA: TGTGCCAGTAGTTCTCAGGGGACGAGGACTGAAGCTTTCTTT. Drawing the rest from reference TRBV19 and TRBJ1-1, the complete variable domain is DGGITQSPKYLFRKEGQNVTLSCEQNLNHDAMYWYRQDPGQGLRLIYYSQIVNDFQKGDIAEGYSVSREKKESFPLTVTSAQKNPTAFYLCASSSQGTRTEAFFGQGTRLTVV.

This chain connects TRBV7-2 to TRBJ2-1; 8 bases are shared with TRBD2. This CDR3 spans 16 amino acids. CDR1 and CDR2 from the germline V gene are SGHTA and FQGNSA. V lost 1 base and J lost 5; bases outside the gene matches: 7. CDR3 sequence: CASSLVFRAGDNEQFF. Here the CDR3 DNA reads TGTGCCAGCAGCTTAGTGTTCCGAGCGGGAGACAATGAGCAGTTCTTC.

V and J are TRBV19 and TRBJ1-4; D is ambiguous. The V end was cut by 3 bases, the J end by 8 bases, with 16 bases between. The CDR3 is 15 amino acids. Germline V CDR1 and CDR2: LNHDA, SQIVND (reference sequence). CDR3 DNA sequence: TGTGCCAGTAGTATGAAAGGGTGGGGAGACGAAAAACTGTTTTTT. Translated: CASSMKGWGDEKLFF. The variable domain in full, with the rest retrieved from reference TRBV19 and TRBJ1-4, is DGGITQSPKYLFRKEGQNVTLSCEQNLNHDAMYWYRQDPGQGLRLIYYSQIVNDFQKGDIAEGYSVSREKKESFPLTVTSAQKNPTAFYLCASSMKGWGDEKLFFGSGTQLSVL.

CDR3 bases: TGTGCCAGCAGCCGCCCGGGACAGGGGGTCCACGAGCAGTACTTC. It is translated as CASSRPGQGVHEQYF. V is TRBV7-9 and J is TRBJ2-7; 11 bases align to TRBD1. Germline trimming cut 5 bases from V and 5 bases from J; bases unmatched to any gene: 8. The germline V gene has CDR1 SEHNR and CDR2 FQNEAQ (reference sequence). CDR3 length equals 15 residues.

The chain is built from TRBV11-2 and TRBJ2-3; 7 bases line up with TRBD2. CDR3 size: 16 residues. CDR1 is SGHAT, CDR2 FQNNGV, per germline. The junction had 11 bases not matched to a gene; V was cut back by 5 bases and J by 3 bases. Here the CDR3 reads CASSPIGGSETDTQYF. The CDR3 DNA sequence: TGTGCCAGCAGCCCGATTGGCGGGAGTGAAACAGATACGCAGTATTTT.

V usage is TRBV5-1 and J usage is TRBJ2-5; D perhaps matches TRBD2 (5 bases). The CDR3 has 13 amino acids. CDR1 and CDR2 (germline): SGHRS, YFSETQ. V lost 4 bases to trimming and J lost 2 bases, with 9 bases between them. The CDR3 DNA follows: TGCGCCAGCAGCCAGCCGGGGCAAGAGACCCAGTACTTC. Protein product: CASSQPGQETQYF.

The chain combines TRBV19 with TRBJ1-4, with D perhaps TRBD1 (5 bases). Per the germline V gene, CDR1 is LNHDA and CDR2 is SQIVND (reference sequence). The V end was cut by 5 bases, the J end by 4 bases, with 14 bases between. CDR3 length equals 15 residues. The DNA of the CDR3 is TGTGCCAGTAGTCCCCCCGCGGGGGGTAATGAAAAACTGTTTTTT. Translating it yields CASSPPAGGNEKLFF.

This clone was observed a single time. The chain has TRBV25-1 and TRBJ1-1; D might be TRBD1 (6 bases). Germline CDR1 MGHDK, CDR2 SYGVNS. Trimming cost V 2 bases and J 5 bases, with 15 bases left between them. The CDR3 loop spans 15 amino acids. The CDR3 sequence is CASSEMGGLGTEAFF. DNA of the CDR3: TGTGCCAGCAGTGAAATGGGGGGGCTTGGGACTGAAGCTTTCTTT.

This clone was detected only a few times. The chain uses TRBV12-5 and TRBJ2-1, with TRBD2 identical over 14 bases. Germline trimming cut 4 bases from V and 7 bases from J; bases unmatched to any gene: 0. The germline CDR1 and CDR2 sequences are LGHNT and FRNRAP. The CDR3 is 14 amino acids. CDR3 sequence: CASGWTSGRNEQFF. CDR3 nucleotide sequence: TGTGCTAGTGGTTGGACTAGCGGGAGGAATGAGCAGTTCTTC.

The V gene is TRBV7-9, the J gene TRBJ2-3; 9 bases align to TRBD2. The CDR3 contains 19 residues. The junction had 17 bases not matched to a gene; V was cut back by 4 bases and J by 3 bases. Germline lookup yields CDR1 SEHNR and CDR2 FQNEAQ (reference sequence). Written as DNA, the CDR3 is TGTGCCAGCAGCTCCTACCTCTTTCTTAGAGCGGGGGGTACAGATACGCAGTATTTT. This encodes CASSSYLFLRAGGTDTQYF.

The chain uses TRBV29-1 and TRBJ2-3; D remains unclear. The V gene's germline CDR1 is SQVTM and CDR2 ANQGSEA. V was pared by 1 base and J by 4 bases, with 15 bases between. The CDR3 is made up of 15 amino acids. The CDR3 nucleotides read TGCAGCGTTGAAGTATCTGGAAGCGCACCAGATACGCAGTATTTT. This codes for CSVEVSGSAPDTQYF.

The chain recombines TRBV27 with TRBJ2-7, with D unresolved. Germline values: CDR1 MNHEY, CDR2 SMNVEV (reference sequence). The length of the CDR3 is 11 residues. V was clipped by 3 bases and J by 7 bases, with 7 bases between them. The CDR3 coding sequence is TGTGCCAGCAGTTTCGGTCGAGAGCAGTACTTC. Residues: CASSFGREQYF.

This chain joins TRBV5-1 and TRBJ2-1; D uncertain. V lost 3 bases, J lost 10 bases, and 14 bases lay in between. Germline values: CDR1 SGHRS, CDR2 YFSETQ. This CDR3 has 13 amino acids. CDR3 sequence: CASSSSLSTEQFF. The CDR3 region has the DNA TGCGCCAGCAGCTCTAGTCTTTCTACCGAGCAGTTCTTC. Based on the CDR3 plus reference TRBV5-1 and TRBJ2-1, the full variable domain is KAGVTQTPRYLIKTRGQQVTLSCSPISGHRSVSWYQQTPGQGLQFLFEYFSETQRNKGNFPGRFSGRQFSNSRSEMNVSTLELGDSALYLCASSSSLSTEQFFGPGTRLTVL.

The gene calls are TRBV7-9 and TRBJ2-1, with 7 bases that match TRBD2. Unmatched junction bases numbered 17, after V lost 5 bases and J lost 4 bases. The CDR3 covers 18 residues. CDR1 SEHNR and CDR2 FQNEAQ come from the germline V gene (reference sequence). CDR3 coding DNA: TGTGCCAGCAGCCTTCGCGGGTTCGAAAGCGGGGTTTACAATGAGCAGTTCTTC. Protein sequence: CASSLRGFESGVYNEQFF. Drawing the rest from reference TRBV7-9 and TRBJ2-1, the complete variable domain is DTGVSQNPRHKITKRGQNVTFRCDPISEHNRLYWYRQTLGQGPEFLTYFQNEAQLEKSRLLSDRFSAERPKGSFSTLEIQRTEQGDSAMYLCASSLRGFESGVYNEQFFGPGTRLTVL.

J is TRBJ2-5 and V is TRBV30; TRBD2 is a possible D gene (6 bases). Trimming cost V 5 bases and J 2 bases, with 9 bases left between them. The CDR3 is made up of 12 amino acids. Per germline, CDR1 GTSNPN and CDR2 SVGIG (reference sequence). CDR3 bases: TGTGCCTGGGGACTAACGCAAGAGACCCAGTACTTC. Protein sequence: CAWGLTQETQYF.

The chain couples TRBV28 to TRBJ1-1; no clear D gene. The CDR3 totals 14 residues. Trimming left V 5 bases short and J 7 bases short, with 17 bases between. The germline V gene encodes CDR1 MDHEN and CDR2 SYDVKM. The CDR3 loop is CASSTTSRPGEAFF. The DNA for the CDR3 is TGTGCCAGCAGTACCACATCCAGACCAGGTGAAGCTTTCTTT.

This clone was observed a single time. V is TRBV6-1 and J is TRBJ2-5; TRBD1 matches 8 bases. Trimming took 3 bases from V and 1 from J; bases not matched to a gene: 4. The CDR3 totals 15 residues. The germline gives CDR1 MNHNS, CDR2 SASEGT. This chain's CDR3 is CASSDPGQGQETQYF. In DNA form, the CDR3 reads TGTGCCAGCAGTGATCCCGGACAGGGCCAAGAGACCCAGTACTTC.

The chain couples TRBV5-1 to TRBJ2-5; 11 positions match TRBD2. CDR1 and CDR2 (germline): SGHRS, YFSETQ. Trimming cost V 2 bases and J 5 bases; bases outside gene matches: 2. The CDR3 runs to 14 residues. CDR3 in amino acids: CASSLRLAGETQYF. The CDR3 region has the DNA TGCGCCAGCAGCTTAAGACTAGCGGGGGAGACCCAGTACTTC. The full variable domain, with the rest looked up from reference TRBV5-1 and TRBJ2-5, is KAGVTQTPRYLIKTRGQQVTLSCSPISGHRSVSWYQQTPGQGLQFLFEYFSETQRNKGNFPGRFSGRQFSNSRSEMNVSTLELGDSALYLCASSLRLAGETQYFGPGTRLLVL.